The text below deals with one T cell receptor (beta chain). Antigen unknown. Here immunoSEQ multiplex PCR was the method, and the copy in TCRdb shows in-frame clones only, minus some. The table includes 95,000 to 130,000 clones, around nine tenths detected once. The source of the sample is a study of T cell responses to AZD1222 COVID-19 vaccine. Notes on the study in general: Donors were mostly white British, more females; clonal diversity possibly underestimated.

Trimming cost V 3 bases and J 7 bases, with 13 bases left between them. The CDR3 runs to 13 residues. The material sequenced was peripheral blood, taken 28 days after the second AZD1222 dose. V gene TRBV12-3 or TRBV12-4 combines with J gene TRBJ2-7, with D possibly TRBD2 on 5 matching bases. The clonotype was recovered from an adult who received the AZD1222 COVID-19 vaccine. CDR3 in amino acids: CASSFYRPGEQYF. DNA of the CDR3: TGTGCCAGCAGTTTTTACCGCCCGGGGGAGCAGTACTTC.